This T cell receptor (beta chain) was documented in a study of tumor-infiltrating lymphocytes in primary liver carcinoma. Study at large: These were node-negative, non-metastatic T1-T3 tumors of roughly 4 to 10 cm.

For this clonotype: The junction and the germline gene differ at one end; a read error may be behind it.

CDR3 length: 15 amino acids. Per the germline V gene, CDR1 is SGHAT and CDR2 is FQNNGV. Co-extracted RNA and DNA came from roughly 20-30 mg of unsorted bulk tissue. Total RNA (roughly 540 ng) served as template for TCR beta cDNA synthesis primed by a constant-region primer. Employing slightly modified ARM-PCR, three nested multiplex PCR rounds were run, and these gave rise to the TCR beta libraries. Rounds one and two of PCR, each of roughly 10 cycles, were primed with TRBV1-TRBV30 forward primers and a C-beta reverse primer. TCRdb redid the calling of the multiplex PCR reads with MiXCR, one entry per CDR3 protein. The sample includes 95,000 to 150,000 distinct CDR3 sequences, around two thirds seen only once; the top ten take around 9%.

Sequencing was done on a sample of liver tumor tissue from sampling region 1. Subset denoted: tumor region T1, superior pole. This rearrangement joins TRBV11-2 to TRBJ1-2; perhaps TRBD1 as D (5 bases). The source is a woman aged 60-70 years with primary liver carcinoma and hepatitis B virus infection. The CDR3: CTSSLVGDPVHGYTF. The DNA of the CDR3 is TGTACCAGCAGCTTAGTTGGGGACCCAGTCCATGGCTACACCTTC.